A selection of T cell receptor beta chains follows, all from one sample in a study of blood T cell repertoires in COVID-19. Clones were read by immunoSEQ multiplex PCR, and TCRdb kept only the in-frame ones, dropping some. Counted here are 140,000 or so clones, about 83% occurring once; the ten biggest clones make up approximately 16%. Sequencing was carried out using peripheral blood. Every receptor here comes from a man aged 50-59 years with acute or convalescent COVID-19. Each CDR3 is given with its conserved first and last residue. D genes are given only for firm matches. The size entry is marked missing in some rows and otherwise reads once, few, many or a size class.

V gene	J gene	clone size	D gene	CDR3 protein	CDR3 DNA
TRBV7-2	TRBJ2-7	NA	NA	CASSLVQGRYEQYF	TGTGCCAGCAGCTTAGTCCAGGGAAGGTACGAGCAGTACTTC
TRBV7-6	TRBJ1-1	NA	NA	CASSSPQGKNTEAFF	TGTGCCAGCAGCTCCCCACAGGGTAAGAACACTGAAGCTTTCTTT
TRBV5-1	TRBJ2-5	NA	TRBD1	CASSPGQSSVQETQYF	TGCGCCAGCAGCCCGGGACAGTCGTCGGTCCAAGAGACCCAGTACTTC
TRBV7-8	TRBJ2-1	NA	NA	CASSTGTPSYNEQFF	TGTGCCAGCAGCACCGGGACACCATCCTACAATGAGCAGTTCTTC
TRBV5-1	TRBJ2-3	few	TRBD2	CASRTSGLPDTQYF	TGCGCCAGCAGGACTAGCGGCCTCCCAGATACGCAGTATTTT
TRBV5-6	TRBJ1-2	NA	NA	CASSPLLTGGYTF	TGTGCCAGCAGCCCGTTATTGACAGGTGGCTACACCTTC
TRBV5-1	TRBJ1-1	NA	NA	CASSTQTGQTEAFF	TGCGCCAGCAGCACTCAGACAGGACAGACTGAAGCTTTCTTT
TRBV5-1	TRBJ2-5	few	TRBD2	CASSLLSTSGGVEETQYF	TGCGCCAGCAGCTTGCTCTCAACTAGCGGGGGGGTAGAGGAGACCCAGTACTTC
TRBV3-1/TRBV3-2	TRBJ1-1	NA	TRBD1	CASSQGDRVTEAFF	TGTGCCAGCAGCCAAGGGGACAGGGTCACTGAAGCTTTCTTT
TRBV9	TRBJ1-4	NA	TRBD1	CASSVEGTVGEKLFF	TGTGCCAGCAGCGTAGAAGGGACAGTAGGAGAAAAACTGTTTTTT
TRBV29-1	TRBJ1-1	NA	NA	CSGDRGGNTEAFF	TGCAGCGGTGACAGAGGCGGGAACACTGAAGCTTTCTTT
TRBV4-1	TRBJ1-1	NA	NA	CASSQIRVLRPPEAFF	TGCGCCAGCAGCCAAATCAGGGTTTTGAGGCCCCCTGAAGCTTTCTTT
TRBV5-5	TRBJ2-1	few	TRBD2	CASSSVPASGNEQFF	TGTGCCAGCAGCTCCGTCCCCGCTAGCGGGAATGAGCAGTTCTTC
TRBV30	TRBJ2-1	NA	TRBD2	CAWTPRTSLNEQFF	TGTGCCTGGACCCCAAGGACTAGCTTAAATGAGCAGTTCTTC
TRBV6-1	TRBJ1-4	few	NA	CASSEYGSKNEKLFF	TGTGCCAGCAGTGAATATGGCAGTAAAAATGAAAAACTGTTTTTT
TRBV29-1	TRBJ2-5	NA	NA	CSAIQGLQETQYF	TGCAGCGCCATACAGGGTTTACAAGAGACCCAGTACTTC
TRBV6-5	TRBJ1-5	once	TRBD1	CASGQANQPQHF	TGTGCCAGCGGACAGGCCAATCAGCCCCAGCATTTT
TRBV10-1	TRBJ2-3	few	TRBD2	CASSESVLAGMIDTQYF	TGCGCCAGCAGTGAGTCGGTCCTAGCGGGAATGATAGATACGCAGTATTTT
TRBV3-1/TRBV3-2	TRBJ2-5	NA	TRBD2	CASSQSTSPLETQYF	TGTGCCAGCAGCCAATCGACTAGCCCCTTGGAGACCCAGTACTTC
TRBV7-3	TRBJ2-2	NA	NA	CASSLYQGTGELFF	TGTGCCAGCAGCTTATATCAGGGCACCGGGGAGCTGTTTTTT
TRBV6-5	TRBJ2-2	NA	TRBD1	CASRTGQGNTGELFF	TGTGCCAGCCGGACGGGACAGGGAAACACCGGGGAGCTGTTTTTT
TRBV6-5	TRBJ1-6	NA	TRBD1	CASRMGQENSPLHF	TGTGCCAGCAGAATGGGACAGGAAAATTCACCCCTCCACTTT
TRBV7-3	TRBJ2-2	few	NA	CASSLYPGQNTGELFF	TGTGCCAGCAGCTTATATCCAGGACAGAACACCGGGGAGCTGTTTTTT
TRBV5-4	TRBJ2-1	NA	NA	CASSLATAGTYNEQFF	TGTGCCAGCAGCTTGGCCACGGCAGGGACCTACAATGAGCAGTTCTTC
TRBV5-5	TRBJ2-5	NA	TRBD1	CASSARDSQETQYF	TGTGCCAGCAGCGCCAGGGACAGCCAAGAGACCCAGTACTTC
TRBV18	TRBJ2-1	few	TRBD1	CASSRDRGDNEQFF	TGTGCCAGCTCGCGGGACAGGGGGGACAATGAGCAGTTCTTC
TRBV10-3	TRBJ2-5	NA	TRBD1	CAISAGTGAGETQYF	TGTGCCATCAGTGCCGGGACAGGGGCGGGGGAGACCCAGTACTTC
TRBV28	TRBJ1-2	NA	NA	CASITGSANYGYTF	TGTGCCAGCATTACAGGTTCCGCTAACTATGGCTACACCTTC
TRBV6-1	TRBJ2-1	NA	NA	CASSEPQRSTVYNEQFF	TGTGCCAGCAGTGAACCCCAGCGATCGACGGTTTACAATGAGCAGTTCTTC
TRBV24-1	TRBJ2-1	NA	TRBD2	CATSDFAGAYNEQFF	TGTGCCACCAGTGATTTCGCGGGGGCCTACAATGAGCAGTTCTTC
TRBV24-1	TRBJ1-5	NA	NA	CATSEPAGAQHF	TGTGCCACCAGTGAACCCGCCGGGGCCCAGCATTTT
TRBV6-1	TRBJ2-4	NA	TRBD1	CASSEPGTGLAKNIQYF	TGTGCCAGCAGTGAACCCGGGACAGGGCTAGCCAAAAACATTCAGTACTTC
TRBV10-1	TRBJ1-1	NA	NA	CASSDSGVWTEAFF	TGCGCCAGCAGTGACTCAGGGGTATGGACTGAAGCTTTCTTT
TRBV30	TRBJ2-5	few	TRBD1	CAWSEGQGASETQYF	TGTGCCTGGAGTGAGGGACAGGGGGCCTCAGAGACCCAGTACTTC
TRBV5-1	TRBJ1-1	NA	NA	CASTTQGLVNTEAFF	TGCGCCAGCACCACCCAGGGGTTGGTGAACACTGAAGCTTTCTTT
TRBV3-1/TRBV3-2	TRBJ1-2	NA	NA	CASSQGQGLAYYGYTF	TGTGCCAGCAGCCAAGGTCAGGGCCTGGCCTACTATGGCTACACCTTC
TRBV10-3	TRBJ1-2	NA	TRBD1	CAINLGQDYGYTF	TGTGCCATCAACCTAGGACAGGACTATGGCTACACCTTC
TRBV5-4	TRBJ2-2	NA	NA	CASSLRSRGAGELFF	TGTGCCAGCAGCTTGCGCTCCAGGGGGGCCGGGGAGCTGTTTTTT
TRBV18	TRBJ2-1	NA	TRBD2	CASSPSSGEYNEQFF	TGTGCCAGCTCACCTTCTAGCGGGGAGTACAATGAGCAGTTCTTC
TRBV2	TRBJ2-5	NA	TRBD2	CASSNERGGGETQYF	TGTGCCAGCAGCAATGAGCGGGGGGGCGGTGAGACCCAGTACTTC
TRBV19	TRBJ1-5	NA	NA	CASSIVRGGVRQPQHF	TGTGCCAGTAGTATAGTGAGAGGCGGGGTTCGTCAGCCCCAGCATTTT
TRBV15	TRBJ1-1	NA	TRBD1	CATSRTGASRAFF	TGTGCCACCAGTCGGACAGGGGCTTCGCGAGCTTTCTTT
TRBV7-2	TRBJ2-1	NA	TRBD2	CASSLVASGSYNEQFF	TGTGCCAGCAGCTTAGTGGCTAGCGGATCCTACAATGAGCAGTTCTTC
TRBV5-4	TRBJ2-2	NA	NA	CASSPPGTANTGELFF	TGTGCCAGCAGCCCGCCTGGGACTGCGAACACCGGGGAGCTGTTTTTT
TRBV24-1	TRBJ1-5	NA	TRBD1	CATGTDNQPQHF	TGTGCCACCGGGACAGATAATCAGCCCCAGCATTTT
TRBV9	TRBJ2-7	NA	NA	CASSVGPGEDEQYF	TGTGCCAGCAGCGTAGGTCCAGGGGAAGACGAGCAGTACTTC
TRBV25-1	TRBJ1-2	NA	TRBD1	CASSEGQGDGYTF	TGTGCCAGCAGTGAAGGACAGGGGGATGGCTACACCTTC
TRBV10-3	TRBJ2-5	NA	NA	CAISEAGRNQETQYF	TGTGCCATCAGTGAGGCAGGAAGGAATCAAGAGACCCAGTACTTC
TRBV7-2	TRBJ2-1	NA	TRBD2	CASSSPGLAGGNEQFF	TGTGCCAGCAGCTCCCCGGGACTAGCGGGTGGCAATGAGCAGTTCTTC
TRBV7-9	TRBJ1-3	NA	TRBD1	CASSLEGASGNTIYF	TGTGCCAGCAGCTTAGAGGGGGCAAGTGGAAACACCATATATTTT
TRBV23-1	TRBJ1-1	NA	NA	CASSQGPNTEAFF	TGCGCCAGCAGTCAGGGGCCGAACACTGAAGCTTTCTTT
TRBV4-2	TRBJ2-1	NA	NA	CASSQVSSQYNEQFF	TGTGCCAGCAGCCAAGTGTCTAGTCAGTACAATGAGCAGTTCTTC
TRBV11-3	TRBJ1-5	NA	NA	CASTWGGADQNSNQPQHF	TGTGCCAGCACCTGGGGGGGCGCGGACCAAAATAGCAATCAGCCCCAGCATTTT
TRBV5-5	TRBJ2-5	once	TRBD1	CASSRRDRNQETQYF	TGTGCCAGCAGTCGCCGGGACAGGAACCAAGAGACCCAGTACTTC
TRBV12-3/TRBV12-4	TRBJ2-5	once	NA	CASTLTAMETQYF	TGTGCCAGCACGCTGACAGCGATGGAGACCCAGTACTTC